Detailed here is one TCR beta chain. What it binds is unknown. This specimen comes from a study of T cell responses to AZD1222 COVID-19 vaccine. Sequencing used immunoSEQ multiplex PCR; TCRdb keeps in-frame clones, though not all of them. The sample includes 100,000 to 150,000 clones, 90% of them seen just once. Trimming took 0 bases from V and 2 from J, leaving 11 bases between them. CDR1 and CDR2 (germline): MNHEY, SVGAGI. The CDR3 is made up of 15 amino acids. Study-wide findings and caveats: The donor cohort was predominantly white British with a female majority, and clonal diversity may have been underestimated. Repertoires were collected only later (after the peak T cell response had occurred).

The chain has TRBV6-5 and TRBJ2-7, with a tentative D call TRBD2 (7 bases). The TCR sequence derives from an adult in good health. This material consisted of peripheral blood, taken on day 0 of AZD1222 vaccination. The CDR3 is CASSYSGGAPYEQYF. Written as DNA, the CDR3 is TGTGCCAGCAGTTACTCGGGGGGGGCACCCTACGAGCAGTACTTC.